This TCR beta chain derives from a study of CD8 T cells in Susac syndrome (dated by TCRdb to between 2019 and 2020). With respect to the entire study: Repertoire sequencing was used to test whether CD8+ T cell activation and differentiation in Susac syndrome was antigen driven.

RNA was extracted using the RNeasy kit, and roughly 0.5 to 1 ug of the RNA was reverse transcribed with random hexamers. The immunoSEQ multiplex PCR assay, which covers 54 Vbeta and 13 Jbeta segments, was used to amplify TCR beta CDR3 regions. To correct PCR amplification bias, a synthetic template baseline was used for both primer optimization and computational correction. In the original analysis: Reads were annotated to V, D and J genes according to IMGT and were analyzed with immunoSEQ Analyzer, with only productive sequences retained. Clonality was calculated as one minus the Shannon entropy normalized by log2 of the number of productive unique sequences. Public and private clones were assessed among the 100 most prevalent clones of each patient and control. Susac-specific clones were defined as absent from healthy and MS cohorts, 850 to 1,300 published viral clones and other ImmuneACCESS disease sequences. TCRdb applied fastp at Q25 and MiXCR to the public reads, then kept only in-frame beta chains. All rows with the same CDR3 protein become a single entry with the most common DNA and genes. These V and J calls are TCRdb output, not the study's own analysis. The sample data list over 300,000 distinct CDR3 sequences, and roughly nine tenths of these were observed just once. The ten most abundant clones make up approximately 0.065% of the sample.

Between the V and J ends, shortened by 6 bases and 6 bases respectively, the junction contains 11 bases. Looking up the germline V gene (reference sequence) yields CDR1 MNHNY and CDR2 SVGAGI. From its cysteine to its phenylalanine, the CDR3 spans 13 amino acids. This entry keeps only the CDR3 DNA: 39 bases, framed from base 1. Peripheral blood CD8+ and CD4+ T cells from healthy donors, Susac syndrome patients and multiple sclerosis patients were profiled by high-throughput TCR beta sequencing. The multiple sclerosis controls were treatment-naive patients whose relapsing-remitting disease, either stable or active, fulfilled the revised McDonald criteria. Bulk CD8+ and CD4+ T cells were purified by magnetic negative isolation, whereas CD8+ TEMRA cells were enriched by FACS. Blood was collected in EDTA tubes and processed within 24 hours, with PBMCs isolated through density gradient centrifugation. PBMCs intended for TCR sequencing were cryopreserved in liquid nitrogen and thawed later in a water bath at 37 degrees C. The sorted or isolated CD4+, CD8+ and CD8+ TEMRA cells had a purity of 90% or higher.

A remark on this clonotype: Its target antigen remains unknown. Nothing much larger sits one base from this clone, and base qualities are not available.

Findings and caveats that apply to the study as a whole: The TCR sequencing and HLA analysis was acknowledged to have included a relatively small number of individuals.

The material sequenced was CD4+ T cells from PBMCs. This TCR was recovered from a human donor with multiple sclerosis. The rearranged segments are TRBV6-6 and TRBJ2-2; the D gene is unclear. The CDR3 protein is CASSAPASGELFF. The bases read TGTGCCAGCAGCGCTCCCGCGTCCGGGGAGCTGTTTTTT.